This T cell receptor beta chain comes out of a study of T cells after yellow fever vaccination. CDR3 size: 16 residues. J gave up 5 bases and V 4 bases, and 8 bases lay outside the gene matches. Per germline, CDR1 SGHTA and CDR2 FQGNSA. One entry per CDR3 protein results from TCRdb running MiXCR on the 5' RACE reads. The table shows 250,000 to 400,000 distinct CDR3 sequences, with around 4.5% occurring only once. This clonotype was recorded a few times. The clonotype was recovered from a man younger than 35 who received the YFV17D yellow fever vaccine. The material sequenced was PBMCs, taken 15 days after the yellow fever booster vaccination. The genes are TRBV7-2 and TRBJ1-6, with 7 bases lining up with TRBD1. The CDR3 DNA reads TGTGCCAGCAGCTACGGCTGGCAGGGGGATAATTCACCCCTCCACTTT. Its protein product is CASSYGWQGDNSPLHF.